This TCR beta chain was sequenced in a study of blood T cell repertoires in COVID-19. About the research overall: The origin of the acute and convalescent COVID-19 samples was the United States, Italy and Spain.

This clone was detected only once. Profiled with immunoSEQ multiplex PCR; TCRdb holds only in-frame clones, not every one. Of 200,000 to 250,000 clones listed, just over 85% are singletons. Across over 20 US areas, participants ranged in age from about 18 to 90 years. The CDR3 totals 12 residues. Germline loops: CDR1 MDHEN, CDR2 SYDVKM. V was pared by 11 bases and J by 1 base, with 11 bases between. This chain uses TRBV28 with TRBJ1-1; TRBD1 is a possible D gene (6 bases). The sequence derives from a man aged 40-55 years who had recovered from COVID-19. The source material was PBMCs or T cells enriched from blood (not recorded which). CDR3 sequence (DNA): TGTGCCGTACAGGGTCAGAACACTGAAGCTTTCTTT. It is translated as CAVQGQNTEAFF. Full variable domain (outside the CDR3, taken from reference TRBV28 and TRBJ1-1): DVKVTQSSRYLVKRTGEKVFLECVQDMDHENMFWYRQDPGLGLRLIYFSYDVKMKEKGDIPEGYSVSREKKERFSLILESASTNQTSMYLCAVQGQNTEAFFGQGTRLTVV.